A selection of T cell receptor beta chains follows, all from one sample in a study of T cell responses to AZD1222 COVID-19 vaccine. TCRdb keeps only in-frame clones here, not all; method: immunoSEQ multiplex PCR. The profile shows 100,000 to 150,000 clones, over 75% of them singletons. The sequencing here drew on peripheral blood, taken on day 0 of AZD1222 vaccination. Receptors were obtained from an adult in good health. CDR3s include the opening cysteine and the closing phenylalanine or tryptophan. Fields, in order: D gene, clone size, V gene, J gene, CDR3 protein, CDR3 DNA. The D gene is left open where the match is weak. Size is stated for part of the rows, as once, few or many counts, or as a class when the clone is expanded.

>.|.|TRBV27|TRBJ1-2
CASSPSRYYGYTF
TGTGCCAGCAGTCCCTCTCGGTACTATGGCTACACCTTC
>TRBD1|.|TRBV18|TRBJ1-5
CASSPGQVGEPQHF
TGTGCCAGCTCACCAGGACAGGTGGGGGAGCCCCAGCATTTT
>TRBD2|.|TRBV29-1|TRBJ2-7
CSVEGEGLYEQYF
TGCAGCGTTGAGGGGGAGGGGCTGTACGAGCAGTACTTC
>.|.|TRBV7-2|TRBJ2-1
CASSQAGYSYNEQFF
TGTGCCAGCAGCCAGGCCGGGTACTCCTACAATGAGCAGTTCTTC
>.|.|TRBV5-1|TRBJ1-4
CASSIGNSNEKLFF
TGCGCCAGCAGCATTGGGAATAGTAATGAAAAACTGTTTTTT
>.|once|TRBV19|TRBJ1-5
CASSIRGEGGNQPQHF
TGTGCCAGTAGTATCCGGGGGGAGGGGGGCAATCAGCCCCAGCATTTT
>.|.|TRBV24-1|TRBJ1-2
CATSERGRDYGYTF
TGTGCCACCAGTGAGAGGGGGAGGGACTATGGCTACACCTTC
>TRBD2|.|TRBV25-1|TRBJ2-1
CASSVASGAGDEQFF
TGTGCCAGCAGTGTGGCTAGCGGGGCGGGAGATGAGCAGTTCTTC
>.|.|TRBV2|TRBJ2-7
CASSGRDEQYEQYF
TGTGCCAGCAGTGGGCGGGACGAACAGTACGAGCAGTACTTC
>TRBD1|.|TRBV7-9|TRBJ1-5
CASTLGQGDGQPQHF
TGTGCCAGCACCCTCGGACAGGGGGACGGTCAGCCCCAGCATTTT
>.|.|TRBV25-1|TRBJ2-2
CASRSRYVGELFF
TGTGCCAGCCGCAGTAGATACGTCGGGGAGCTGTTTTTT
>TRBD2|.|TRBV27|TRBJ2-5
CASSLIRTSGQETQYF
TGTGCCAGCTCACTGATCCGGACTAGCGGTCAAGAGACCCAGTACTTC
>TRBD1|.|TRBV18|TRBJ1-2
CASSPLSGTGDRSGYTF
TGTGCCAGCTCACCCCTTTCTGGGACAGGGGATCGATCTGGCTACACCTTC
>.|few|TRBV7-2|TRBJ2-7
CASSVDVNSYEQYF
TGTGCCAGCAGTGTGGATGTTAACTCCTACGAGCAGTACTTC
>.|.|TRBV6-5|TRBJ1-5
CASRAGFGNQPQHF
TGTGCCAGCAGGGCGGGATTCGGGAATCAGCCCCAGCATTTT
>.|.|TRBV19|TRBJ1-5
CASSHKTGNSNQPQHF
TGTGCCAGTAGTCATAAGACTGGGAATAGCAATCAGCCCCAGCATTTT
>.|.|TRBV11-2|TRBJ2-5
CASSFGGRAETQYF
TGTGCCAGCAGCTTCGGGGGTAGGGCGGAGACCCAGTACTTC
>.|few|TRBV7-2|TRBJ1-6
CASSLAGGSSYNSPLHF
TGTGCCAGCAGCTTAGCCGGGGGGAGCTCCTATAATTCACCCCTCCACTTT
>.|.|TRBV28|TRBJ1-2
CASSSTDGYGYTF
TGTGCCAGCAGTTCCACTGACGGCTATGGCTACACCTTC
>.|.|TRBV6-1|TRBJ2-1
CASSELGYNEQFF
TGTGCCAGCAGTGAACTGGGGTACAATGAGCAGTTCTTC
>TRBD2|.|TRBV7-8|TRBJ2-1
CASSLRLAGYNEQFF
TGTGCCAGCAGCCTAAGACTAGCGGGATACAATGAGCAGTTCTTC
>.|.|TRBV6-5|TRBJ2-7
CASSTRGSSYEQYF
TGTGCCAGCAGCACCCGGGGCAGCTCCTACGAGCAGTACTTC